This is a list of T cell receptor beta chains from one sample in a study of breast tumors, draining lymph nodes, adjacent tissues. TCRdb re-derived calls from the multiplex PCR reads in MiXCR, one entry per CDR3 protein. The data contain approximately 120,000 distinct CDR3 sequences, about 20% of them seen just once; the ten biggest clones take up roughly 2%. Sequenced: axillary lymph node tissue. The receptor source for this set is a female donor with breast cancer. Some clones in this sample may be carry-over from other donors' samples. Each CDR3 is given with its conserved first and last residue. A D gene is named only where the DNA matches it firmly. Clone size is stated in some rows and not others, as once, few, many or a class when expanded.

clone_size: few; v_call: TRBV24-1; d_call: .; j_call: TRBJ2-2; cdr3_nt: TGTGCCTCCTCGGAAGGCGTGGTCACCGGGGAGCTGTTTTTT; cdr3_aa: CASSEGVVTGELFF
clone_size: many; v_call: TRBV4-1; d_call: .; j_call: TRBJ2-1; cdr3_nt: TGCGCCAGCAGTCCGCCCTTCGCAGGAGTACCTGGAGAGCAGTTCTTC; cdr3_aa: CASSPPFAGVPGEQFF
clone_size: few; v_call: TRBV28; d_call: .; j_call: TRBJ1-2; cdr3_nt: TGTGCCAGCAGTTTAGCCCTCCGGGGGGACTATGGCTACACCTTC; cdr3_aa: CASSLALRGDYGYTF
clone_size: many; v_call: TRBV7-3; d_call: .; j_call: TRBJ2-7; cdr3_nt: TGTGCCAGCAGCTTAACGGGGCGGCCAAGAAACGAGCAGTACTTC; cdr3_aa: CASSLTGRPRNEQYF
clone_size: many; v_call: TRBV9; d_call: .; j_call: TRBJ1-3; cdr3_nt: TGTGCCAGCAGCCCCCGAGGGAGGGGAAACACCATATATTTT; cdr3_aa: CASSPRGRGNTIYF
clone_size: many; v_call: TRBV18; d_call: .; j_call: TRBJ2-3; cdr3_nt: TGTGCCAGCTCACCACCAGGGGGGACAGATACGCAGTATTTT; cdr3_aa: CASSPPGGTDTQYF
clone_size: many; v_call: TRBV2; d_call: .; j_call: TRBJ1-5; cdr3_nt: TGTGCCAGCAGTGACAGATATAGCAATCAGCCCCAGCATTTT; cdr3_aa: CASSDRYSNQPQHF
clone_size: many; v_call: TRBV24-1; d_call: .; j_call: TRBJ1-2; cdr3_nt: TGTGCCACCAGACCCTCGGGGAGGGACGGTGGCTACACCTTC; cdr3_aa: CATRPSGRDGGYTF
clone_size: .; v_call: TRBV28; d_call: TRBD2; j_call: TRBJ2-5; cdr3_nt: TGTGCCAGCAGTTTTCGGCGGGAGGGCCAGCAGGAGACCCAGTACTTC; cdr3_aa: CASSFRREGQQETQYF
clone_size: many; v_call: TRBV20-1; d_call: TRBD2; j_call: TRBJ2-7; cdr3_nt: TGCAGTGCTGGGGGGGGTACGGGAGCTTCCTACGAGCAGTACTTC; cdr3_aa: CSAGGGTGASYEQYF
clone_size: many; v_call: TRBV5-1; d_call: TRBD1; j_call: TRBJ1-6; cdr3_nt: TGCGCCAGCGGAACGGGACAGATTAATTCACCCCTCCACTTT; cdr3_aa: CASGTGQINSPLHF
clone_size: many; v_call: TRBV19; d_call: TRBD2; j_call: TRBJ2-1; cdr3_nt: TGTGCCAGTAGTAACCCACTAGCGGGAGCGGAAAATGAGCAGTTCTTC; cdr3_aa: CASSNPLAGAENEQFF
clone_size: many; v_call: TRBV19; d_call: .; j_call: TRBJ2-1; cdr3_nt: TGTGCCAGTAGTAGGCTAGCGACCAATGAGCAGTTCTTC; cdr3_aa: CASSRLATNEQFF
clone_size: many; v_call: TRBV28; d_call: TRBD2; j_call: TRBJ2-3; cdr3_nt: TGTGCCAGCAGGGCCGGGACTAGCGGCACAGATACGCAGTATTTT; cdr3_aa: CASRAGTSGTDTQYF
clone_size: many; v_call: TRBV29-1; d_call: .; j_call: TRBJ2-1; cdr3_nt: TGCAGCGTTACGGACAGCTCCTACAATGAGCAGTTCTTC; cdr3_aa: CSVTDSSYNEQFF
clone_size: few; v_call: TRBV6-1; d_call: TRBD1; j_call: TRBJ1-4; cdr3_nt: TGTGCCAGCAGTCCACGGACAGGGCGGATAGAGGAAAAACTGTTTTTT; cdr3_aa: CASSPRTGRIEEKLFF
clone_size: many; v_call: TRBV7-9; d_call: TRBD1; j_call: TRBJ1-2; cdr3_nt: TGTGCCAGCAGGAACGGGACAGTAAGGGGCTACACCTTC; cdr3_aa: CASRNGTVRGYTF
clone_size: many; v_call: TRBV6-1; d_call: TRBD1; j_call: TRBJ1-4; cdr3_nt: TGTGCCAGCAGTGAATGGACAGGGTTAAAACTGTTTTTT; cdr3_aa: CASSEWTGLKLFF
clone_size: many; v_call: TRBV4-1; d_call: TRBD2; j_call: TRBJ2-1; cdr3_nt: TGCGCCAGCAGCCAAGAGGGAGGCGGGAGGAGCTCCTACAATGAGCAGTTCTTC; cdr3_aa: CASSQEGGGRSSYNEQFF
clone_size: many; v_call: TRBV5-4; d_call: .; j_call: TRBJ2-5; cdr3_nt: TGTGCCAGCAGACCCGACTTTGCCCATCAAGAGACCCAGTACTTC; cdr3_aa: CASRPDFAHQETQYF
clone_size: many; v_call: TRBV9; d_call: .; j_call: TRBJ2-1; cdr3_nt: TGTGCCAGCAGCGACCGGACTATGGGTGGGGGAGAGCAGTTCTTC; cdr3_aa: CASSDRTMGGGEQFF
clone_size: many; v_call: TRBV6-1; d_call: .; j_call: TRBJ2-7; cdr3_nt: TGTGCCAGCAGTGAAGCGGGGCAGATAGAGCAGTACTTC; cdr3_aa: CASSEAGQIEQYF
clone_size: many; v_call: TRBV10-3; d_call: .; j_call: TRBJ2-7; cdr3_nt: TGTGCCATCAGGGCCGCCTACGAGCAGTACTTC; cdr3_aa: CAIRAAYEQYF
clone_size: many; v_call: TRBV5-1; d_call: TRBD1; j_call: TRBJ2-2; cdr3_nt: TGCGCCAGCAGCTCCGCCTCGGGACAGGGTGTGCCCGGGGAGCTGTTTTTT; cdr3_aa: CASSSASGQGVPGELFF
clone_size: .; v_call: TRBV4-2; d_call: .; j_call: TRBJ2-3; cdr3_nt: TGTGCCAGCAGCGAAGGACAGTCATATAGCAATCAGCCCCAGTATTTT; cdr3_aa: CASSEGQSYSNQPQYF
clone_size: many; v_call: TRBV6-1; d_call: TRBD2; j_call: TRBJ2-3; cdr3_nt: TGTGCCAGCAGTGAGAGGCGGTTCGCGGGAGGGCAAGATACGCAGTATTTT; cdr3_aa: CASSERRFAGGQDTQYF
clone_size: many; v_call: TRBV5-1; d_call: .; j_call: TRBJ1-5; cdr3_nt: TGCGCCAGCAGCGAGGGTCCGGGACAGCCCCAGCATTTT; cdr3_aa: CASSEGPGQPQHF
clone_size: many; v_call: TRBV19; d_call: .; j_call: TRBJ2-3; cdr3_nt: TGTGCCAGTAGTATGGGTGATACGCAGTATTTT; cdr3_aa: CASSMGDTQYF
clone_size: many; v_call: TRBV5-8; d_call: .; j_call: TRBJ1-2; cdr3_nt: TGTGCCAGCAGCAGGGGTGGGGGCGTTGATGGCTACACCTTC; cdr3_aa: CASSRGGGVDGYTF
clone_size: many; v_call: TRBV19; d_call: TRBD2; j_call: TRBJ2-1; cdr3_nt: TGTGCCAGTACCCAGCGGGGGCGATACAATGAGCAGTTCTTC; cdr3_aa: CASTQRGRYNEQFF
clone_size: many; v_call: TRBV6-5; d_call: TRBD1; j_call: TRBJ2-5; cdr3_nt: TGTGCCAGCAGTTACTCGACAGGGGGCGCGTGGGAGACCCAGTACTTC; cdr3_aa: CASSYSTGGAWETQYF
clone_size: .; v_call: TRBV19; d_call: .; j_call: TRBJ2-7; cdr3_nt: TGTGCCAGTAGTAATCGCGGAGGGTACGAGCAGTACTTC; cdr3_aa: CASSNRGGYEQYF
clone_size: many; v_call: TRBV24-1; d_call: .; j_call: TRBJ1-2; cdr3_nt: TGTGCCACCAGTGGCAGGCTTTCAACGGATGGCTACACCTTC; cdr3_aa: CATSGRLSTDGYTF
clone_size: many; v_call: TRBV7-3; d_call: .; j_call: TRBJ2-1; cdr3_nt: TGTGCCAGCAGCCCCCTTGCAGGCCCGCAGGATGAGCAGTTCTTC; cdr3_aa: CASSPLAGPQDEQFF
clone_size: few; v_call: TRBV5-4; d_call: .; j_call: TRBJ2-1; cdr3_nt: TGTGCCAGCATGCGTTTGGGGGTCTACAATGAGCAGTTCTTC; cdr3_aa: CASMRLGVYNEQFF
clone_size: many; v_call: TRBV15; d_call: .; j_call: TRBJ2-7; cdr3_nt: TGTGCCACCAGCAGAGGGGGTAGAGGAGGATCCTACGAGCAGTACTTC; cdr3_aa: CATSRGGRGGSYEQYF
clone_size: few; v_call: TRBV28; d_call: TRBD2; j_call: TRBJ2-1; cdr3_nt: TGTGCCAGCTCAACTTACGTAAGGACTAGCGGGAGTACTGGGTCCTACAATGAGCAGTTCTTC; cdr3_aa: CASSTYVRTSGSTGSYNEQFF
clone_size: .; v_call: TRBV7-3; d_call: TRBD1; j_call: TRBJ2-2; cdr3_nt: TGTGCCAGCGGCTCAGGACAGGGGGAAACCGGGGAGCTGTTTTTT; cdr3_aa: CASGSGQGETGELFF
clone_size: few; v_call: TRBV3-1; d_call: .; j_call: TRBJ2-6; cdr3_nt: TGTGCCAGCAGCCAAGGGTTCTTTACCTCCTCTGGGGCCAACGTCCTGACTTTC; cdr3_aa: CASSQGFFTSSGANVLTF
clone_size: many; v_call: TRBV20-1; d_call: TRBD2; j_call: TRBJ2-7; cdr3_nt: TGCAGTGCTAGAGTTAGTAGCGGGAGAGGATGGTCCGGCGAGCAGTACTTC; cdr3_aa: CSARVSSGRGWSGEQYF